The 2 T cell receptor beta chains presented below share a single source sample, sequenced in a study of blood T cell repertoires in COVID-19 (TCRdb year 2020). Libraries were made using the immunoSEQ multiplex PCR assay. The source is immuneACCESS, and TCRdb retained only in-frame sequences with V and J called. Part of the clones is not carried over; for the studies checked, unresolved V genes explain less than half of this, and the remainder is unexplained. The sample table contains about 150,000 clones; only one count was recorded for roughly nine tenths of them. The ten largest clonotypes hold roughly 15% of the sample. The sequencing sample was made of peripheral blood. These receptor sequences come from a woman in her thirties or forties with acute or convalescent COVID-19.

This sequence joins TRBV2 and TRBJ2-1; 7 bases map to TRBD1. There are 16 residues in the CDR3. Germline loops: CDR1 SNHLY, CDR2 FYNNEI. The V and J ends lost 5 bases and 0 bases, in that order; junction bases with no gene match: 7. The CDR3 region is CASSSTGQISYNEQFF. As DNA, the CDR3 is TGTGCCAGCAGTTCTACGGGACAGATCTCCTACAATGAGCAGTTCTTC.

The V call is TRBV6-1, the J call TRBJ2-3; 8 nucleotides agree with TRBD1. With 1 base clipped from V and 3 bases from J, the junction kept 9 bases outside the gene matches. The CDR3 is 17 amino acids. Per the germline V gene, CDR1 is MNHNS and CDR2 is SASEGT. This CDR3 reads CASSEGGQGEGTDTQYF. Here the CDR3 DNA reads TGTGCCAGCAGTGAAGGAGGACAGGGAGAAGGTACAGATACGCAGTATTTT.